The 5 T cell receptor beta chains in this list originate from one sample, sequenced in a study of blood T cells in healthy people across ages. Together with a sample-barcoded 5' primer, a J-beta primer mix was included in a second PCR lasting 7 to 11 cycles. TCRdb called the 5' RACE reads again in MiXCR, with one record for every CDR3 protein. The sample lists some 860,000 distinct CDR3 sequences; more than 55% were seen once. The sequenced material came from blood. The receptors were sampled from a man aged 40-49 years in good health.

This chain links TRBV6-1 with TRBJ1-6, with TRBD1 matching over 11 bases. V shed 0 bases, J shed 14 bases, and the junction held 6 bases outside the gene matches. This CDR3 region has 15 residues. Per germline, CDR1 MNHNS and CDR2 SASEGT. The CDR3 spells CASSEALRDRGSLHF. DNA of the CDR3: TGTGCCAGCAGTGAAGCGCTTCGGGACAGGGGGTCCCTCCACTTT.

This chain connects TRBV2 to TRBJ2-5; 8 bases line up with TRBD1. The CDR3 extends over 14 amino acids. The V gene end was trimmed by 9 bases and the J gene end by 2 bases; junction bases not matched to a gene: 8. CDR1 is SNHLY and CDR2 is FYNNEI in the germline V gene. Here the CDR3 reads CASIGQGKQETQYF. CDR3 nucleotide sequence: TGTGCCAGTATCGGACAGGGTAAACAAGAGACCCAGTACTTC. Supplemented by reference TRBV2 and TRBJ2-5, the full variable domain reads EPEVTQTPSHQVTQMGQEVILRCVPISNHLYFYWYRQILGQKVEFLVSFYNNEISEKSEIFDDQFSVERPDGSNFTLKIRSTKLEDSAMYFCASIGQGKQETQYFGPGTRLLVL.

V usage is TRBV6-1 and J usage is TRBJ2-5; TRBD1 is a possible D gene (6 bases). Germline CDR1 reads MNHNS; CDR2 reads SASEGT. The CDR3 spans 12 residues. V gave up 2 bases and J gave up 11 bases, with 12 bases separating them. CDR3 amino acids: CASSESRTEQYF. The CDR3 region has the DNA TGTGCCAGCAGTGAATCCCGGACAGAGCAGTACTTC.

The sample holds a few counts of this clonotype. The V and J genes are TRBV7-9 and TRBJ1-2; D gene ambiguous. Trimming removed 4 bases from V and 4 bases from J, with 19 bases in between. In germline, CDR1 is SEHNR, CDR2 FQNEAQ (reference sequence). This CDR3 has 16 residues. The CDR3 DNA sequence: TGTGCCAGCAGCTCAACGATGGAGGGATTGAGCTATGGCTACACCTTC. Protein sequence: CASSSTMEGLSYGYTF.

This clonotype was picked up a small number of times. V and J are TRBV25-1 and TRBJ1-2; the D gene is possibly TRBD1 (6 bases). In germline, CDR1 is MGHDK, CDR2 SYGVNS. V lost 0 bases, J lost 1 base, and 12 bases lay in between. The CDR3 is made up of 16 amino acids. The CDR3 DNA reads TGTGCCAGCAGTGAATATCGCCGGGACAATAACTATGGCTACACCTTC. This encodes CASSEYRRDNNYGYTF.